This entry features one T cell receptor (beta chain) sequence. What it recognizes is unknown. Germline values: CDR1 LNHDA, CDR2 SQIVND (reference sequence). Trimming stripped 5 bases from V and 5 bases from J, with 24 bases between. The CDR3 totals 17 residues. The data were taken from a study of cytomegalovirus exposure and HLA in healthy donors. Study-wide findings and caveats: TCR beta chains numbering 164 were designated cytomegalovirus-associated. Both high specificity and high sensitivity reportedly marked the classifier's diagnosis of cytomegalovirus status. In an earlier analysis, productive rearrangement rates for most beta V segments clustered near 87% or 30%.

The PCR had 60 Vbeta and 13 Jbeta primers. This table comes from immunoSEQ multiplex PCR, and its TCRdb copy is limited to in-frame clones, with some not included. This repertoire shows around 93,000 clones, about 79% found once; its top ten account for around 3.8%. The rearrangement links TRBV19 to TRBJ1-1; D may be TRBD1 (5 bases). The TCR sequence derives from a man aged 50 to 59 in good health and CMV-seronegative. What was sequenced was PBMCs. The CDR3 sequence is CASSGYRAGTFWTEAFF. The CDR3 nucleotides are TGTGCCAGTAGTGGGTATCGTGCGGGGACCTTTTGGACTGAAGCTTTCTTT.